This note documents a single T cell receptor (beta chain) sequence. Its target is unknown. Germline CDR1 is SEHNR and CDR2 is FQNEAQ (reference sequence). V lost 3 bases and J 8 bases, leaving 13 bases between the germline ends. CDR3 length: 14 amino acids. This sample was included in a study of cytomegalovirus exposure and HLA in healthy donors. Study-level results: The records held CMV serostatus as the only immune exposure information. When analyzed later, a missense DCLRE1C variant was found to be linked to TCR beta V- and J-gene trimming. The study put under 200 TCR beta chains on its list as cytomegalovirus-associated. Links to common viral pathogens appeared, in a later analysis, for several of the most significant clusters.

It was with 60 Vbeta and 13 Jbeta primers that the PCR ran. The method was immunoSEQ multiplex PCR; TCRdb's version includes in-frame clones alone and lacks a portion of them. The repertoire holds about 140,000 clones, with approximately 80% as singletons. The chain recombines TRBV7-9 with TRBJ1-4; perhaps TRBD1 as D (5 bases). The sequenced material came from PBMCs. The clonotype comes from a man aged 35 to 55 in good health and CMV-seropositive. CDR3: CASSLRGVEEKLFF. The DNA for the CDR3 is TGTGCCAGCAGCTTGCGGGGGGTGGAGGAAAAACTGTTTTTT.